A single sample is the source of the 14 T cell receptor beta chains below, sequenced in a study of T cells after yellow fever vaccination. TCRdb re-called the 5' RACE reads with MiXCR, one entry per CDR3 protein. The sample yields about 350,000 distinct CDR3 sequences, 11% seen once. This specimen was PBMCs, taken on the day of the first yellow fever vaccination. Every receptor here comes from a man between 18 and 35 years old who received the YFV17D yellow fever vaccine.

This clonotype appeared a few times. V is TRBV20-1 and J is TRBJ1-1, with D maybe TRBD1 (5 bases). The CDR3 loop spans 14 amino acids. The V end was cut by 1 base, the J end by 1 base, with 10 bases between. Germline CDR1 is DFQATT and CDR2 is SNEGSKA (reference sequence). Here the CDR3 DNA reads TGCAGTGCTAGAGGCCGCACAGGGAACACTGAAGCTTTCTTT. Amino acid sequence: CSARGRTGNTEAFF.

V is TRBV5-1 and J is TRBJ1-1; 8 bases are a match to TRBD1. CDR3 length: 12 amino acids. CDR1 and CDR2 (germline): SGHRS, YFSETQ. V lost 5 bases and J lost 9; bases outside the gene matches: 6. In DNA, the CDR3 is TGCGCCAGCAGTTTCGACAGGGGAAAAGCTTTCTTT. Translating gives CASSFDRGKAFF. Complete variable domain (other parts from reference TRBV5-1 and TRBJ1-1): KAGVTQTPRYLIKTRGQQVTLSCSPISGHRSVSWYQQTPGQGLQFLFEYFSETQRNKGNFPGRFSGRQFSNSRSEMNVSTLELGDSALYLCASSFDRGKAFFGQGTRLTVV.

This clonotype was seen only a few times. The chain carries TRBV24-1 and TRBJ1-5, with 10 positions matching TRBD1. Germline V CDR1 and CDR2: KGHDR, SFDVKD. The CDR3 is made up of 17 amino acids. Trimming took 3 bases from V and 5 from J; bases not matched to a gene: 9. CDR3 loop: CATSDKRTGGGDQPQHF. DNA for the CDR3: TGTGCCACCAGTGATAAAAGGACAGGGGGTGGAGATCAGCCCCAGCATTTT.

V usage is TRBV20-1 and J usage is TRBJ2-3; no reliable D call. With 2 bases removed from V and 0 bases from J, the gap between germline ends came to 9 bases. The CDR3 consists of 14 residues. Germline V lookup: CDR1 DFQATT, CDR2 SNEGSKA (reference sequence). Written as DNA, the CDR3 is TGCAGTGCTAGACGGCAGTCCAGCACAGATACGCAGTATTTT. Amino acids: CSARRQSSTDTQYF.

This clonotype came up a few times. The V and J genes are TRBV28 and TRBJ2-7; D is unresolved. The germline V gene has CDR1 MDHEN and CDR2 SYDVKM. The V gene lost 3 bases and the J gene lost 0 bases, with 6 bases spanning the gap. The CDR3 contains 13 residues. Here the CDR3 reads CASSFPNSYEQYV. CDR3 bases: TGTGCCAGCAGTTTTCCGAACTCCTACGAGCAGTACGTC.

This chain uses TRBV7-6 with TRBJ2-1; D may match TRBD1 or TRBD2 (8 bases each). The CDR3 length is 17 residues. The germline V and J ends were trimmed by 2 bases and 5 bases, with 19 bases remaining between them. CDR1 SGHVS and CDR2 FNYEAQ come from the germline V gene. CDR3 sequence: CASSLSGGDRMNNEQFF. As DNA, the CDR3 is TGTGCCAGCAGCTTATCGGGGGGGGACAGGATGAACAATGAGCAGTTCTTC.

In its sample, this clonotype was seen a few times. The chain couples TRBV11-2 to TRBJ1-1; D perhaps matches TRBD1 (5 bases). Trimming removed 8 bases at V and 2 bases at J, with 6 bases between. Germline CDR1 SGHAT, CDR2 FQNNGV. The CDR3 length is 11 residues. The CDR3 sequence: CASGGNTEAFF. DNA of the CDR3: TGTGCCAGCGGGGGAAACACTGAAGCTTTCTTT.

A few counts support this clonotype. J is TRBJ2-4 and V is TRBV7-9; TRBD1 matches at 10 bases. With V trimmed by 5 bases and J by 8 bases, 6 bases remained unmatched. CDR3 length equals 14 residues. CDR1 is SEHNR and CDR2 is FQNEAQ in the germline V gene (reference sequence). For the CDR3, the DNA is TGTGCCAGCAGCGGGACAGGGGTAATGGACATTCAGTACTTC. It specifies CASSGTGVMDIQYF.

This clonotype came up a few times. The rearrangement uses TRBV12-3 or TRBV12-4 and TRBJ1-4; no reliable D call. The V end was cut by 5 bases, the J end by 4 bases, with 8 bases between. This CDR3 has 13 residues. The CDR3 bases are TGTGCCAGCAGTATCCGGAGTAATGAAAAACTGTTTTTT. Encoded protein: CASSIRSNEKLFF.

This clonotype was counted only a few times. The chain joins TRBV6-5 to TRBJ2-7, with unresolved D. Between the trimmed V and J ends, which lost 5 bases and 1 base, there was a span of 6 bases. This CDR3 is built from 12 residues. Germline CDR1 MNHEY, CDR2 SVGAGI. Here the CDR3 DNA reads TGTGCCAGCAGTGGCCAGTCCTACGAGCAGTACTTC. It codes for CASSGQSYEQYF.

The CDR3 bases are TGTGCCAGCAGCGTAGCAGGGCCAGATACGCAGTATTTT. It is translated as CASSVAGPDTQYF. The chain combines TRBV9 with TRBJ2-3; possibly TRBD1 for D (5 bases). V lost 0 bases, J lost 4 bases, and 6 bases lay in between. CDR1 is SGDLS and CDR2 is YYNGEE in the germline V gene. CDR3 size: 13 residues.

The gene calls are TRBV15 and TRBJ2-5, with D perhaps matching TRBD2 (6 bases). The CDR3 totals 14 residues. V lost 0 bases to trimming and J lost 5 bases, with 10 bases between them. Germline V CDR1 and CDR2: LNHNV, YYDKDF (reference sequence). The CDR3 is CATSRDGDWETQYF. CDR3 in DNA: TGTGCCACCAGCAGAGATGGGGACTGGGAGACCCAGTACTTC.

Many counts were recorded for this clonotype. The rearrangement uses TRBV7-9 and TRBJ1-1; D remains ambiguous. V lost 4 bases, J lost 2 bases, and 11 bases lay in between. This CDR3 region has 14 residues. Germline values: CDR1 SEHNR, CDR2 FQNEAQ (reference sequence). DNA of the CDR3: TGTGCCAGCAGCTCCAGTGGCGGTAACACTGAAGCTTTCTTT. This codes for CASSSSGGNTEAFF.

This clonotype was seen a handful of times. V is TRBV2 and J is TRBJ2-3; D ambiguous. CDR3 length: 12 amino acids. Germline V gives CDR1 SNHLY, CDR2 FYNNEI. Deletions cut 2 bases from V and 5 bases from J, with 5 bases between. CDR3 sequence (DNA): TGTGCCAGCAGTGAACTGGAAGATACGCAGTATTTT. It translates to CASSELEDTQYF.